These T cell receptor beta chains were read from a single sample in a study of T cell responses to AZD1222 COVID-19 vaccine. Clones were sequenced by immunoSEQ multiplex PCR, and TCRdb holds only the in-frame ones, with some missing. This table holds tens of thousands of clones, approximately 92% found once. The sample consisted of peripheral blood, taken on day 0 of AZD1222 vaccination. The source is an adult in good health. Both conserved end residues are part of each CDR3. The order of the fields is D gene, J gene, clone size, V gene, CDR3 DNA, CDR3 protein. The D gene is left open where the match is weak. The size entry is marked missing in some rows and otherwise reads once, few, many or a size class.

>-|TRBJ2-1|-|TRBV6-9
TGTGCCAGCGTACAATCCCTAGGGTCTAGCGGCACAGGGGAGCAGTTCTTC
CASVQSLGSSGTGEQFF
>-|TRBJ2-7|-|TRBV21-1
TGTGCCAGCAGCAAACAGACTAGCGGGAGGTCTAAAGGTTGCGAGCAGTACTTC
CASSKQTSGRSKGCEQYF
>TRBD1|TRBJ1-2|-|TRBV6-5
TGTGCCAGCAGAGATTACGGACAGGGACGAGGCTACACCTTC
CASRDYGQGRGYTF
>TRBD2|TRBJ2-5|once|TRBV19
TGTGCCAGTAGCCCACCCGGGACTAGGGAAGAGACCCAGTACTTC
CASSPPGTREETQYF
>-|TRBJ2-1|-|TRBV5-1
TGCGCCAGCAGCCTCGGGGGTAATGAGCAGTTCTTC
CASSLGGNEQFF
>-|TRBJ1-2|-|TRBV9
TGTGCCAGCAGCGCCCCTGATGGCTACACCTTC
CASSAPDGYTF
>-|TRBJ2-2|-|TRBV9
TGTGCCAGCAGCGCAGCAGGAGCGAACGGGGAGCTGTTTTTT
CASSAAGANGELFF
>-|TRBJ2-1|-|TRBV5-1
TGCGCCAGCAGCTTGTTGGGGAGTGGTGAGCAGTTCTTC
CASSLLGSGEQFF
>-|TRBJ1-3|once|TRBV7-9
TGTGCCAGCAGCTTATCCCGTCGGAGCTCTGGAAACACCATATATTTT
CASSLSRRSSGNTIYF
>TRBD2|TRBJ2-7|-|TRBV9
TGTGCCAGCAGCGTGGGACTAGCCCACTACGAGCAGTACTTC
CASSVGLAHYEQYF
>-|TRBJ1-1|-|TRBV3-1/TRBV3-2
TGTGCCAGCAGCCCCCGACCGGACAGGAACACTGAAGCTTTCTTT
CASSPRPDRNTEAFF
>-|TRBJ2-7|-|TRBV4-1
TGCGCCAGCAGCCAAGGGACACAGGGATCCTACGAGCAGTACTTC
CASSQGTQGSYEQYF
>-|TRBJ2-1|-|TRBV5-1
TGCGCCAGCAGCTTGGGGTCTAGATCCTACAATGAGCAGTTCTTC
CASSLGSRSYNEQFF
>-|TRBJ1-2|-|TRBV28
TGTGCCAGCAGTTACCGGACAGTGGGGTTTGGCTACACCTTC
CASSYRTVGFGYTF
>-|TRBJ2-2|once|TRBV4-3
TGCGCCAGCAGTCATGGGATCACTAGTGGGAACACCGGGGAGCTGTTTTTT
CASSHGITSGNTGELFF
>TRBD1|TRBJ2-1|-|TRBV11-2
TGTGCCAGCAGCGGGCCGGGACAGGGGTCTCGAGGTGAGCAGTTCTTC
CASSGPGQGSRGEQFF
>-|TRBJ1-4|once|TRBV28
TGTGCCAGCAGCTCTACTGCACAGGGCTCAACTAATGAAAAACTGTTTTTT
CASSSTAQGSTNEKLFF
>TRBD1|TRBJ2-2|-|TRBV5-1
TGCGCCAGCACCTTATCAGGGGGTGCGAACACCGGGGAGCTGTTTTTT
CASTLSGGANTGELFF
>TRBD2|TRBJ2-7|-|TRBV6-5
TGTGCCAGCACCAAAAAGACTAGCCCCGACGAGCAGTACTTC
CASTKKTSPDEQYF
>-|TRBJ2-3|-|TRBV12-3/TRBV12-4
TGTGCCACCGTCGGGGGCACAGATACGCAGTATTTT
CATVGGTDTQYF
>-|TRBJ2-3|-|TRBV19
TGTGCCAGTAGTATAGATCTGGGGATCGCAAGCACAGATACGCAGTATTTT
CASSIDLGIASTDTQYF
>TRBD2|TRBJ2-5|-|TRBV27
TGTGCCAGCAGTTTGAGCGGGGCCTCCCAAGAGACCCAGTACTTC
CASSLSGASQETQYF
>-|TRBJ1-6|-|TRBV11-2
TGTGCCAGCAGCTTGCCCAGAAGCCAGGGTTCACCCCTCCACTTT
CASSLPRSQGSPLHF
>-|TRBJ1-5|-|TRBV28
TGTGCCAGCAGTCCCGTAGGGGTTTGGGCGCCCCAGCATTTT
CASSPVGVWAPQHF
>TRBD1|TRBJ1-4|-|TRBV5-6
TGTGCCAGCAGCTTGAGACAGGGGCATGCAACTAATGAAAAACTGTTTTTT
CASSLRQGHATNEKLFF
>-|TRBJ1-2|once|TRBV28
TGTGCCAGCAGATCACAGGGAGACTATGGCTACACCTTC
CASRSQGDYGYTF
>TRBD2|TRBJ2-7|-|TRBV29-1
TGCAGCGTTGACGGGGGGGCGGGCTACGAGCAGTACTTC
CSVDGGAGYEQYF
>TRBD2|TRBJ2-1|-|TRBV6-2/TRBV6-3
TGTGCCAGCAGTTTCATGAGGGGTGAAGCGGGAGTGGGGTACAATGAGCAGTTCTTC
CASSFMRGEAGVGYNEQFF
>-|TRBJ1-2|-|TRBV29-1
TGCAGCGTTGAAAGACGGGGGCGAAATGGCTACACCTTC
CSVERRGRNGYTF
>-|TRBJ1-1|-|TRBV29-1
TGCAGCGCTGCGGTCGGGCTGAACACTGAAGCTTTCTTT
CSAAVGLNTEAFF
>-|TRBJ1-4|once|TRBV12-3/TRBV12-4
TGTGCCAGCAGTTTCGGGGGAAGGGAACTGTTTTTT
CASSFGGRELFF
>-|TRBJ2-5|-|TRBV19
TGTGCCAGTAGCACGGGGTTGGCGGAGACCCAGTACTTC
CASSTGLAETQYF
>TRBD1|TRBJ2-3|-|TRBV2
TGTGCCAGCAGTTTACAGGGGGCGCCCAGCACAGATACGCAGTATTTT
CASSLQGAPSTDTQYF
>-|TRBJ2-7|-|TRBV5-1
TGCGCCAGCAGCTTGGATTGGGGATCCGGCTACGAGCAGTACTTC
CASSLDWGSGYEQYF
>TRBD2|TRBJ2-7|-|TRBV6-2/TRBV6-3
TGTGCCAGCAGTTATCAGACTAGCGGGAGTTCTTGGCAGTACTTC
CASSYQTSGSSWQYF
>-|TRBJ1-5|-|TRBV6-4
TGTGCCAGCAGTGAGACTTCCGGGACCCCCCAGCATTTT
CASSETSGTPQHF
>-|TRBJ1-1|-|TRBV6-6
TGTGCCAGCAGTCCACAGGGTTTCACTGAAGCTTTCTTT
CASSPQGFTEAFF
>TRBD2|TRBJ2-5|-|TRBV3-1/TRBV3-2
TGTGCCAGCAGCCCCCGGACTAGCGGAAACTTACAAGAGACCCAGTACTTC
CASSPRTSGNLQETQYF
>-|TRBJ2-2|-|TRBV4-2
TGTGCCAGCAGCCAAGGCGAACAGGGCGCCGAGAACACCGGGGAGCTGTTTTTT
CASSQGEQGAENTGELFF
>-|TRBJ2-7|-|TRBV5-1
TGCGCCAGCAGCTCCCGGGACACCTACTACGAGCAGTACTTC
CASSSRDTYYEQYF
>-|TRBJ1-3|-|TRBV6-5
TGTGCCAGCAGTTACTCGCAGACGTCTGGAAACACCATATATTTT
CASSYSQTSGNTIYF
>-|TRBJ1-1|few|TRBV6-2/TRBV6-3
TGTGCCAGCAGTTCGCAGCTGCCCACTGAAGCTTTCTTT
CASSSQLPTEAFF
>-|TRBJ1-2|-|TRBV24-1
TGTGCCACCAGTGATGACGACAGGACCTATGGCTACACCTTC
CATSDDDRTYGYTF
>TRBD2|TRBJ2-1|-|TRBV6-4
TGTGCCAGCAGTTTTGACGTGTCGACTAGCGGGACTGAGCAGTTCTTC
CASSFDVSTSGTEQFF
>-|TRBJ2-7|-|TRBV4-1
TGCGCCAGCAGCCAACAACAGGGTTTCGAGCAGTACTTC
CASSQQQGFEQYF
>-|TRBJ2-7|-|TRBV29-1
TGCAGCTATAAGGGGCCCGCTGAAGAGCAGTACTTC
CSYKGPAEEQYF
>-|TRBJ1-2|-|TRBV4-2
TGTGCCAGCAGGTCCAGTAACTATGGCTACACCTTC
CASRSSNYGYTF
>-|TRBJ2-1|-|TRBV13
TGTGCCAGCACCGAACTCGGGAGAGAGGCCTACAATGAGCAGTTCTTC
CASTELGREAYNEQFF
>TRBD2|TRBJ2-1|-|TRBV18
TGTGCCAGCTCACCACCGGAATCCGGGCAGAGAGCGGGAGGGGGGTTCTTC
CASSPPESGQRAGGGFF
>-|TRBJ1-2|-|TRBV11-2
TGTGCCAGCAGCTTAGTGGCAGGGGATGGCTACACCTTC
CASSLVAGDGYTF
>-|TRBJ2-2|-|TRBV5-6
TGTGCCAGCAGCCCAGGCAGGACCGGGGAGCTGTTTTTT
CASSPGRTGELFF
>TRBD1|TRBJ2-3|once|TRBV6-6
TGTGCCAGCAGTCCCCGGTGGGCAGGGGGAGGCACAGATACGCAGTATTTT
CASSPRWAGGGTDTQYF
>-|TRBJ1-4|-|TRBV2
TGTGCCAGCAGGGGGCCGGCGAATGAAAAACTGTTTTTT
CASRGPANEKLFF
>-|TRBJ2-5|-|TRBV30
TGTGCCTGGAGGGATATCCGGGACTGGTCGTCCGCCGGGAGTGGGGAGACCCAGTACTTC
CAWRDIRDWSSAGSGETQYF
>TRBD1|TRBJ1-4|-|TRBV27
TGTGCCAGCAGCCTGGGACAGGCAACTAATGAAAAACTGTTTTTT
CASSLGQATNEKLFF
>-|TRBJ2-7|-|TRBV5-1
TGCGCCAGCAGCTTGGATAGGGACCGATACGAGCAGTACTTC
CASSLDRDRYEQYF
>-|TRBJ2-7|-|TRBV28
TGTGCCAGCCCTCCGGATGCAATGAGAGCTTACGAGCAGTACTTC
CASPPDAMRAYEQYF
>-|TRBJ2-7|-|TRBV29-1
TGCAGCGTGGAGACTGGCTACGAGCAGTACTTC
CSVETGYEQYF